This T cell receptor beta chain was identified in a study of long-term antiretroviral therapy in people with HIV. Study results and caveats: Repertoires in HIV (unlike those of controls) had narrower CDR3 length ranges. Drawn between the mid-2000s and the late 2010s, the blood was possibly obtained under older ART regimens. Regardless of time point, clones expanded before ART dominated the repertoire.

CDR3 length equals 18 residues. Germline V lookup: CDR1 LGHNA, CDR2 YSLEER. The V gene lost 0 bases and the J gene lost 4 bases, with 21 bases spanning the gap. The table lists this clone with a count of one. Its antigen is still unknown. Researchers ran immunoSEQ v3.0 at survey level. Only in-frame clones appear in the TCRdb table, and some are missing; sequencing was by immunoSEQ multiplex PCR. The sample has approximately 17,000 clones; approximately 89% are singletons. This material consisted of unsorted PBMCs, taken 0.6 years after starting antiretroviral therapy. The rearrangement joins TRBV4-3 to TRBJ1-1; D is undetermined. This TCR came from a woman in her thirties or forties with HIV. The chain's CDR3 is CASSQDLEQNIPSTEAFF. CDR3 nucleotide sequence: TGCGCCAGCAGCCAAGATTTAGAACAAAACATCCCGAGCACTGAAGCTTTCTTT.